This T cell receptor beta chain was sequenced during a study of cytomegalovirus exposure and HLA in healthy donors. Study conclusions and caveats: Using a false discovery rate of 0.05, a later analysis showed that approximately 16,000 TCR beta sequences were associated with HLA alleles.

PCR amplification relied on 60 Vbeta primers (plus 13 Jbeta primers). Original methodology: The authors later counted about 80 million unique TCR beta chains, 9.5 million to 11 million of them shared. This table comes from immunoSEQ multiplex PCR, and its TCRdb copy is limited to in-frame clones, with some not included. V, J and clone size are those of that table, while D and trimming were read from the DNA. The sample holds around 200,000 clones; less than 85% are singletons and the top ten take about 0.22%. Trimming at V came to 2 bases and at J to 2 bases, leaving 12 bases not matched to a gene. The germline CDR1 and CDR2 sequences are SGHRS and YFSETQ. The CDR3 spans 17 residues. Concerning this clone itself: Its antigen is undetermined.

The gene calls are TRBV5-1 and TRBJ2-5; the match to TRBD2 covers 7 bases. The receptor was derived from a girl aged 2-15 years in good health and CMV-seronegative. The source material was PBMCs. The CDR3 region has the DNA TGCGCCAGCAGCTTCCCACTGCGGGAGCCTATACAAGAGACCCAGTACTTC. Translation: CASSFPLREPIQETQYF.